This T cell receptor beta chain stems from a study of cytomegalovirus exposure and HLA in healthy donors. The study's findings and limits: Some public TCRs appeared in many individuals, while most sequences were rare.

The PCR made use of 60 Vbeta and 13 Jbeta primers. The repertoire was sequenced with immunoSEQ multiplex PCR; TCRdb's copy has only in-frame clones and lacks some. Of around 190,000 clones in the sample, roughly 88% were seen once. The CDR3 runs 15 residues. Germline lookup yields CDR1 GTSNPN and CDR2 SVGIG (reference sequence). Trimming shortened V by 0 bases and J by 2 bases, and 11 bases separated the two germline ends. With regard to this clone: Its specificity is not known.

This sequence was found in a girl aged 2 to 9 in good health and CMV-seropositive. The genes are TRBV30 and TRBJ2-4, with a possible D match to TRBD1 (5 bases). The sequenced sample was PBMCs. CDR3 sequence: CAWSVDNDPKNIQYF. CDR3 DNA sequence: TGTGCCTGGAGTGTGGACAATGACCCCAAAAACATTCAGTACTTC.